This passage covers 28 T cell receptor beta chains from one sample sequenced in a study of T cell repertoires in cytomegalovirus infection. TCRdb redid the calling of the reads with MiXCR, one entry per CDR3 protein. The table has about 220,000 distinct CDR3 sequences, 35% to 40% seen once. These receptors have no identified antigens. This specimen was CD8+ T cells from cultured PBMCs, taken from culture after CMV antigen stimulation. The receptors derive from a human donor in good health (CMV status not recorded). Some clones in this sample may be carry-over from other donors' samples.

This clonotype was observed a few times. The genes are TRBV7-8 and TRBJ2-5; TRBD1 or TRBD2 may be the D gene (5 bases each). Germline lookup yields CDR1 SGHVS and CDR2 FQNEAQ. The V gene lost 0 bases and the J gene lost 5 bases, with 16 bases spanning the gap. The CDR3 length is 16 residues. The CDR3 protein is CASSLASGRIIETQYF. DNA for the CDR3: TGTGCCAGCAGCTTAGCTTCGGGACGGATTATCGAGACCCAGTACTTC.

This clonotype was observed a few times. The CDR3 loop is CASTFKVSYEQYF. CDR3 in DNA: TGTGCCAGCACCTTCAAGGTTTCCTACGAGCAGTACTTC. This chain joins TRBV28 and TRBJ2-7; no firm D call. V was shortened by 7 bases and J by 1 base, with 11 bases between the two germline ends. The CDR3 totals 13 residues. Germline V gene sequence: CDR1 MDHEN, CDR2 SYDVKM.

The chain combines TRBV19 with TRBJ2-1, with D tentatively TRBD2 (5 bases). The CDR3 loop spans 16 amino acids. The V end lost 6 bases, the J end lost 7 bases, and 22 bases lay between the germline ends. The germline gives CDR1 LNHDA, CDR2 SQIVND (reference sequence). The CDR3 sequence: CASSASLLFPLNEQFF. CDR3 in DNA: TGTGCCAGTAGCGCTAGCCTCCTCTTCCCTCTTAATGAGCAGTTCTTC.

The CDR3 nucleotides are TGCGCCAGCAGCTTGGTAACAGGGGGCAGGGAGCCCCAGCATTTT. Its translation is CASSLVTGGREPQHF. V usage is TRBV5-1 and J usage is TRBJ1-5; 9 positions agree with TRBD1. This CDR3 is built from 15 residues. From germline, CDR1 is SGHRS and CDR2 YFSETQ. V shed 0 bases and J 8 bases; nucleotides not matched to a gene: 6.

This clonotype was counted between two and nine times. The chain has TRBV28 and TRBJ2-7, with a weak D call TRBD1 (6 bases). Germline V gene data show CDR1 as MDHEN and CDR2 as SYDVKM. V gave up 3 bases and J gave up 1 base, with 13 bases separating them. CDR3 length equals 15 residues. The chain's CDR3 is CASSFVGQGSYEQYF. For the CDR3, the DNA is TGTGCCAGCAGTTTCGTGGGGCAGGGGTCCTACGAGCAGTACTTC.

This clonotype was observed a handful of times. This chain links TRBV4-1 with TRBJ1-1; 7 nucleotides match TRBD1. Losses at the gene ends were 5 bases for V and 5 bases for J; bases not matched to a gene: 5. There are 13 residues in the CDR3. Germline CDR1 MGHRA, CDR2 YSYEKL. The CDR3 nucleotides read TGCGCCAGCAGCTCGGGGACAGCTACTGAAGCTTTCTTT. Its translation: CASSSGTATEAFF.

The V call is TRBV11-1, the J call TRBJ2-1; TRBD1 matches at 8 bases. Germline-derived CDR1 and CDR2 are SGHAT and FQDESV (reference sequence). The CDR3 spans 15 residues. V was clipped by 3 bases and J by 5 bases; unmatched bases: 6. This chain's CDR3 is CASSFGQGGHNEQFF. The CDR3 DNA reads TGTGCCAGCAGCTTCGGACAGGGTGGGCACAATGAGCAGTTCTTC.

The chain couples TRBV7-3 to TRBJ1-1; D not resolved. Trimming cost V 2 bases and J 7 bases, with 11 bases left between them. The germline V gene encodes CDR1 SGHTA and CDR2 FQGTGA. This CDR3 region has 13 residues. The DNA of the CDR3 is TGTGCCAGCAGCTTAGGTGGTGGGCGTGAAGCTTTCTTT. Its protein is CASSLGGGREAFF.

By sample fraction, this clonotype is medium-sized. The chain recombines TRBV7-3 with TRBJ2-1; 7 bases align to TRBD1. The CDR3 contains 15 residues. V lost 1 base to trimming and J lost 2 bases; unmatched junction nucleotides: 2. Germline V gives CDR1 SGHTA, CDR2 FQGTGA. The CDR3 reads CASSLRQGTYNEQFF. DNA for the CDR3: TGTGCCAGCAGCTTAAGACAGGGAACCTACAATGAGCAGTTCTTC.

This clonotype has more than one count but fewer than ten. This chain connects TRBV29-1 to TRBJ2-3; unclear D gene. Germline CDR1 and CDR2: SQVTM and ANQGSEA. The CDR3 consists of 14 residues. V shed 6 bases and J shed 0 bases, with 13 bases lying between them. CDR3 nucleotides: TGCAGCGTCGCTGTCCCGGAAAGCACAGATACGCAGTATTTT. Translation gives CSVAVPESTDTQYF.

This rearrangement joins TRBV5-4 to TRBJ1-1, with 8 positions matching TRBD1. The CDR3 consists of 15 residues. CDR1 is SGHNT and CDR2 is YYREEE in the germline V gene (reference sequence). V was clipped by 2 bases and J by 5 bases; unmatched bases: 8. CDR3 amino acids: CASSFDRGWGTEAFF. The CDR3 DNA reads as TGTGCCAGCAGCTTTGACAGGGGTTGGGGTACTGAAGCTTTCTTT.

This sequence joins TRBV29-1 and TRBJ2-1; D perhaps matches TRBD1 (6 bases). The CDR3 has 13 residues. Germline lookup yields CDR1 SQVTM and CDR2 ANQGSEA. Trimming took 2 bases from V and 9 from J, leaving 14 bases between them. The CDR3 DNA is TGCAGCGTTGAATTGTACAGGGTCAGTGAGCAGTTCTTC. Protein: CSVELYRVSEQFF.

This clonotype was counted between two and nine times. The rearrangement joins TRBV7-9 to TRBJ2-6; D not resolved. Germline loops: CDR1 SEHNR, CDR2 FQNEAQ (reference sequence). V dropped 5 bases and J dropped 2 bases, with 13 bases sitting between them. The CDR3 contains 16 residues. The CDR3 coding sequence is TGTGCCAGCAGCCTGACAACGTTTACTGGGGCCAACGTCCTGACTTTC. This gives the protein CASSLTTFTGANVLTF.

This clonotype was observed a handful of times. The rearrangement joins TRBV15 to TRBJ2-1; D is perhaps TRBD1 or TRBD2 (5 bases each). Between the trimmed V and J ends, which lost 1 base and 5 bases, there was a span of 12 bases. The CDR3 runs to 15 residues. CDR1 is LNHNV and CDR2 is YYDKDF in the germline V gene (reference sequence). CDR3 nucleotide sequence: TGTGCCACCAGCAGAGCCCGGGGCAGAAACAATGAGCAGTTCTTC. This sequence encodes CATSRARGRNNEQFF.

The chain is built from TRBV28 and TRBJ2-7, with D possibly TRBD1 on 7 matching bases. Germline V gene data show CDR1 as MDHEN and CDR2 as SYDVKM. Trimming stripped 5 bases from V and 0 bases from J, with 14 bases between. CDR3 length: 15 amino acids. DNA for the CDR3: TGTGCCAGCAGTCCCGGCGGGACAGTCTCCTACGAGCAGTACTTC. The encoded protein is CASSPGGTVSYEQYF.

The gene calls are TRBV9 and TRBJ1-2, with unresolved D. The CDR3 spans 12 residues. CDR1 SGDLS and CDR2 YYNGEE come from the germline V gene. The ends were cut back, 0 bases at V and 7 bases at J, with 7 bases in the middle. CDR3 nucleotide sequence: TGTGCCAGCAGCGTAGCGAGTGGTGGCTACACCTTC. Its protein is CASSVASGGYTF.

The J gene is TRBJ2-2, the V gene TRBV7-3, with TRBD2 matching over 9 bases. Germline-derived CDR1 and CDR2 are SGHTA and FQGTGA. V gave up 5 bases and J gave up 1 base; unmatched junction bases: 11. The CDR3 consists of 18 residues. This CDR3 is CASSPRGSGGLNTGELFF. CDR3 in DNA: TGTGCCAGCAGCCCCCGGGGGAGCGGGGGGTTGAACACCGGGGAGCTGTTTTTT.

The chain employs TRBV19 and TRBJ1-1; D is unresolved. Trimming took 3 bases from V and 4 from J, leaving 15 bases between them. Germline CDR1 is LNHDA and CDR2 is SQIVND (reference sequence). CDR3 length: 15 amino acids. CDR3 amino acids: CASSMSRALGTEAFF. CDR3 sequence (DNA): TGTGCCAGTAGTATGTCCCGGGCCCTGGGCACTGAAGCTTTCTTT. Together with reference TRBV19 and TRBJ1-1, the CDR3 gives the full variable domain: DGGITQSPKYLFRKEGQNVTLSCEQNLNHDAMYWYRQDPGQGLRLIYYSQIVNDFQKGDIAEGYSVSREKKESFPLTVTSAQKNPTAFYLCASSMSRALGTEAFFGQGTRLTVV.

The chain couples TRBV27 to TRBJ2-7; tentatively, D is TRBD1 (6 bases). CDR1 is MNHEY, CDR2 SMNVEV, per germline (reference sequence). This CDR3 comprises 12 residues. Trimming stripped 3 bases from V and 7 bases from J, with 10 bases between. The CDR3 DNA sequence: TGTGCCAGCAGTTTTCCAGGGGCTGAGCAGTACTTC. Encoded protein: CASSFPGAEQYF.

This chain uses TRBV6-6 with TRBJ2-2; D uncertain. The CDR3 loop spans 16 amino acids. Trimming removed 0 bases at V and 5 bases at J, with 13 bases between. CDR1 and CDR2 (germline): MNHNY, SVGAGI (reference sequence). Written as DNA, the CDR3 is TGTGCCAGCAGTTACTCGATTCCTGAGCCGACCGGGGAGCTGTTTTTT. Its translation: CASSYSIPEPTGELFF.

V gene TRBV7-2 combines with J gene TRBJ1-5, with D possibly being TRBD1 (6 bases). The length of the CDR3 is 15 residues. Germline V gene data show CDR1 as SGHTA and CDR2 as FQGNSA. The V end was cut by 1 base, the J end by 4 bases, with 11 bases between. CDR3 sequence reads: CASSLVRGENQPQHF. The CDR3 bases are TGTGCCAGCAGCTTAGTTAGGGGGGAAAATCAGCCCCAGCATTTT.

The CDR3 DNA sequence: TGTGCCAGCAGCTTCACAGGGGTAACGAAACCAGATACGCAGTATTTT. Its protein product is CASSFTGVTKPDTQYF. The V gene is TRBV7-6, the J gene TRBJ2-3; 7 nucleotides line up with TRBD1. CDR1 is SGHVS and CDR2 is FNYEAQ in the germline V gene. V lost 3 bases, J lost 4 bases, and 10 bases stayed unmatched. CDR3 length equals 16 residues.

There are a few counts of this clonotype. This rearrangement joins TRBV6-1 to TRBJ2-4; TRBD1 matches 7 bases. CDR1 MNHNS and CDR2 SASEGT come from the germline V gene. Trimming cost V 5 bases and J 0 bases; bases outside gene matches: 10. The CDR3 has 17 residues. The CDR3 sequence is CASSSPRDRLAKNIQYF. The CDR3 coding sequence is TGTGCCAGCAGTTCCCCCCGGGACAGATTAGCCAAAAACATTCAGTACTTC.

This clonotype was observed a few times. V gene TRBV4-1 combines with J gene TRBJ2-5; TRBD1 matches at 7 bases. V lost 2 bases, J lost 5 bases, and 2 bases stayed unmatched. The CDR3 covers 13 residues. CDR1 is MGHRA, CDR2 YSYEKL, per germline. In DNA, the CDR3 is TGCGCCAGCAGCCAACCGACAGGGGAGACCCAGTACTTC. Translating gives CASSQPTGETQYF.

The sample holds many counts of this clonotype. The J gene is TRBJ1-5, the V gene TRBV7-2; a possible D gene is TRBD1 (5 bases). The germline V gene encodes CDR1 SGHTA and CDR2 FQGNSA. The CDR3 runs 14 residues. V was shortened by 5 bases and J by 7 bases, with 15 bases between the two germline ends. CDR3 sequence reads: CASSPKGARQPQHF. The CDR3 nucleotides are TGTGCCAGCAGCCCAAAAGGGGCGCGGCAGCCCCAGCATTTT.

This clonotype was counted ten times or more. The genes are TRBV27 and TRBJ2-1; perhaps TRBD2 as D (5 bases). With 3 bases removed from V and 15 bases from J, the gap between germline ends came to 15 bases. The length of the CDR3 is 12 residues. From germline, CDR1 is MNHEY and CDR2 SMNVEV (reference sequence). The CDR3 loop is CASSFRTSRLFF. The DNA for the CDR3 is TGTGCCAGCAGTTTTAGGACTTCTCGGTTGTTCTTC.

The gene calls are TRBV6-1 and TRBJ2-5; D is perhaps TRBD1 (5 bases). Per the germline V gene, CDR1 is MNHNS and CDR2 is SASEGT. The CDR3 length is 14 residues. V gave up 3 bases and J gave up 5 bases, with 13 bases separating them. The CDR3 loop is CASSDFRVTETQYF. CDR3 nucleotides: TGTGCCAGCAGTGATTTCAGGGTGACCGAGACCCAGTACTTC.

This clonotype was picked up a small number of times. V usage is TRBV19 and J usage is TRBJ2-5; D unclear. The CDR3 contains 15 residues. Trimming shortened V by 3 bases and J by 5 bases, and 16 bases separated the two germline ends. CDR1 and CDR2 (germline): LNHDA, SQIVND (reference sequence). This chain's CDR3 is CASSILPALKETQYF. CDR3 coding DNA: TGTGCCAGTAGTATCCTTCCGGCTCTAAAGGAGACCCAGTACTTC.